This TCR beta chain emerged from a study of beta chain features in type 1 diabetes. General study results and limits: At VDJ recombination sites, type 1 diabetes patients had fewer insertions and more deleted nucleotides. Shortening of TCRB CDR3s, moderate but significant, appeared in all four CD4+ subsets of Type 1 diabetes patients.

The entirety of the isolated RNA underwent reverse transcription, so expressed TCRB transcripts were sequenced. TCRdb's copy holds only in-frame clones and misses some; the assay was immunoSEQ multiplex PCR. The table lists 350,000 to 400,000 clones, approximately 12% of them singletons, with around 0.0099% in the top ten. A note on this clone: Its target is not known.

The trim removed 6 bases at V and 1 base at J, leaving 5 bases unmatched. The CDR3 is 14 amino acids. The germline gives CDR1 MNHEY, CDR2 SVGAGI. This receptor was identified in a woman aged 18-29 years with type 1 diabetes. The J gene is TRBJ2-5, the V gene TRBV6-5, with 7 nucleotides matching TRBD1. Specimen: naive CD4+ T cells from blood. CDR3 sequence (DNA): TGTGCCAGCAGGCCTACAGGGGCCCAAGAGACCCAGTACTTC. Translated: CASRPTGAQETQYF.